This entry concerns a single T cell receptor (beta chain). As yet, its antigen is unknown. The sample belongs to a study of post-analysis software for immune sequencing data. Across the study: Both relapsing-remitting and secondary progressive multiple sclerosis featured among the disease courses, as did progressive-relapsing multiple sclerosis.

CDR1 and CDR2 from the germline V gene are SQVTM and ANQGSEA. Trimming removed 5 bases from V and 9 bases from J; junction bases left unmatched: 9. CDR3 size: 13 residues. Prepared libraries of TCR beta cDNA carried unique molecular identifiers. The source material, 1 to 10 million T cells, gave rise to about 490,000 cDNA molecules. TCRdb reanalysed the PCR reads using MiXCR and keeps one entry per CDR3 protein. The top ten clones hold 6% to 9% of a sample with roughly 400,000 distinct CDR3 sequences, approximately 38% of them seen once. Overall study findings and caveats: There was significantly lower normalized Chao1 diversity in multiple sclerosis patients than in controls. With TRBV5-6, TRBV5-1 and TRBV20-1 included, about five TRBV segments were more frequent in patients than in controls.

The clonotype originates from a girl between 2 and 10 years old with multiple sclerosis. The genes are TRBV29-1 and TRBJ2-1; 8 positions agree with TRBD2. The sequencing input was blood. CDR3 region: CSVYEERGGEQFF. Here the CDR3 DNA reads TGCAGCGTTTATGAGGAACGGGGGGGTGAGCAGTTCTTC.